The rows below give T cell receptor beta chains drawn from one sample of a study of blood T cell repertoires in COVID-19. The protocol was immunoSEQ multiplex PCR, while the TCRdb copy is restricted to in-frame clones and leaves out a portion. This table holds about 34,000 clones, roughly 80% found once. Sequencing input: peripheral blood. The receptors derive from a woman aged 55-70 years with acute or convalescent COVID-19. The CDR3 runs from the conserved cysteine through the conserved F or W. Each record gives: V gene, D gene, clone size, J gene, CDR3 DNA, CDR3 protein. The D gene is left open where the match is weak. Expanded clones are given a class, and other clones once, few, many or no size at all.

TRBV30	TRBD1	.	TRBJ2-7	TGTGCCTGGAGCCCTCGGACAGGAACTCCCTACGAGCAGTACTTC	CAWSPRTGTPYEQYF
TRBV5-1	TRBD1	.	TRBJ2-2	TGCGCCAGCAGCTTTCGGGACAGGGCCAGGGAGCTGTTTTTT	CASSFRDRARELFF
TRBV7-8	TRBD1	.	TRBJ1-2	TGTGCCAGCAGCTTAGTAGCAGGGGGTGGCTACACCTTC	CASSLVAGGGYTF
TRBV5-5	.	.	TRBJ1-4	TGTGCCAGCAGCCCCCACATCGGGGGGAATGAAAAACTGTTTTTT	CASSPHIGGNEKLFF
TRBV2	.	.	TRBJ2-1	TGTGCCACCAGGGAGGGGCAGGGGGCGTGGAATGAGCAGTTCTTC	CATREGQGAWNEQFF
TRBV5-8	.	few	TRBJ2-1	TGTGCCAGCAGCGACGAGACTTACAATGAGCAGTTCTTC	CASSDETYNEQFF
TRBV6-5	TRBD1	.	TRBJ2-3	TGTGCCAGCAGTAGGGGACAGGGGGGGCCAGATACGCAGTATTTT	CASSRGQGGPDTQYF
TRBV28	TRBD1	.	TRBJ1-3	TGTGCCAGCAGTTCCGGGACAGGGGTCCCTGGAAACACCATATATTTT	CASSSGTGVPGNTIYF
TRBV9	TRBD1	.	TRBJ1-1	TGTGCCAGCAGCGTGGGGACAGGGGGCACTGAAGCTTTCTTT	CASSVGTGGTEAFF
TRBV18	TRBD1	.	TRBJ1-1	TGTGCCAGCTCGGCGGTGGACAGGGGGAGAGAAGCTTTCTTT	CASSAVDRGREAFF
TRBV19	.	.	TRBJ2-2	TGTGCCAGTAGTATCCTGAACACCGGGGAGCTGTTTTTT	CASSILNTGELFF
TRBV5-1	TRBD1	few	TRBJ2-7	TGCGCCAGCAGCGACTCACGGACAGGGGGCTACGAGCAGTACTTC	CASSDSRTGGYEQYF
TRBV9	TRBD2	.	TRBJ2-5	TGTGCCAGCAGCGTAAGCGGGGGGCGGGAGACCCAGTACTTC	CASSVSGGRETQYF
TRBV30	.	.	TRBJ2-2	TGTGCCTGGAGTGTACATATCACCGGGGAGCTGTTTTTT	CAWSVHITGELFF
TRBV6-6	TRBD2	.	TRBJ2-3	TGTGCCAGCGACGGGGGGACGGATACGCAGTATTTT	CASDGGTDTQYF
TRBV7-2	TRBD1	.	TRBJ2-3	TGTGCCAGCAGCTTGACAGGGGCGCTGGTAGATACGCAGTATTTT	CASSLTGALVDTQYF
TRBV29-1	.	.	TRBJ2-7	TGCAGCGTTGACGGGGGTGGCTACGAGCAGTACTTC	CSVDGGGYEQYF
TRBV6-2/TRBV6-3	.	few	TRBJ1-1	TGTGCCAGCAGTTACTCGAGTACCGGGTTGAACACTGAAGCTTTCTTT	CASSYSSTGLNTEAFF
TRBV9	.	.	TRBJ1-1	TGTGCCAGCAGCTCATACAAAGGGACACTTAACACTGAAGCTTTCTTT	CASSSYKGTLNTEAFF
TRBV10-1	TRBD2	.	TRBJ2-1	TGCGCCAGCAGTCGTACTAGCGGGGGGGCTATTGAGCAGTTCTTC	CASSRTSGGAIEQFF
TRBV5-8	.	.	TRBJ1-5	TGTGCCAGCAGCTACTACAGGGGCAATCAGCCCCAGCATTTT	CASSYYRGNQPQHF
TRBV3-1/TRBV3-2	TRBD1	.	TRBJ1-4	TGTGCCAGCAGCGCGCCGGGACAGGTTAATGAAAAACTGTTTTTT	CASSAPGQVNEKLFF
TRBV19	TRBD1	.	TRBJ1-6	TGTGCCAGTAGGCTTACCGGGACAGGGGTATTATCACCCCTCCACTTT	CASRLTGTGVLSPLHF
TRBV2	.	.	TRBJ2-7	TGTGCCAGCATATTGGGGGCCCTTCGTGGAAACGAGCAGTACTTC	CASILGALRGNEQYF
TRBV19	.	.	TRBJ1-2	TGTGCCAGTAGTATCACAGCCCAATCCTATGGCTACACCTTC	CASSITAQSYGYTF
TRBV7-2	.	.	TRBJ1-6	TGTGCCAGCAGCCAGGGGCAGTCCCTTTCAGCCCTCCACTTT	CASSQGQSLSALHF
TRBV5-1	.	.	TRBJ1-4	TGCGCCAGCAGCTGGGGGACACTCGCAACTAATGAAAAACTGTTTTTT	CASSWGTLATNEKLFF
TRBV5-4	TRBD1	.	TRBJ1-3	TGTGCCAGCAGCTTCGACAGGGGAGGATCTGGAAACACCATATATTTT	CASSFDRGGSGNTIYF
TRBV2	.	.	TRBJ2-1	TGTGCCAGCAGTGAACGGTCGGGGGACTCCTACAATGAGCAGTTCTTC	CASSERSGDSYNEQFF
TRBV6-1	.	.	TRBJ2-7	TGTGCCAGCAGTGAGGGTCTCCCGGGTTCCCCCTACGAGCAGTACTTC	CASSEGLPGSPYEQYF
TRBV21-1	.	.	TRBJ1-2	TGTGCCAGCAGCAAAGCGGAGGTGCAGGCTGGCAACTATGGCTACACCTTC	CASSKAEVQAGNYGYTF
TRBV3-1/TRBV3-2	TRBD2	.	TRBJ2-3	TGTGCCAGCAGCCAGGGGAGACTAGCGGGGGGATGGGATACGCAGTATTTT	CASSQGRLAGGWDTQYF
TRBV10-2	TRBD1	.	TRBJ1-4	TGCGCCAGCAGGGAGGGACAGGGGTTTTCTCAAGGTGAAAAACTGTTTTTT	CASREGQGFSQGEKLFF
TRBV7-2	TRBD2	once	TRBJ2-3	TGTGCCAGCAACGAACTAGCGGGGGTCTACACAGATACGCAGTATTTT	CASNELAGVYTDTQYF
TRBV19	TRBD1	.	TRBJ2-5	TGTGCCAGTAGTAAGGTCGGGACAGAAGAGACCCAGTACTTC	CASSKVGTEETQYF
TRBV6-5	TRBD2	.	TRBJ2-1	TGTGCCAGCAGTTACGGACTAGCGGGGGGTTATGAGCAGTTCTTC	CASSYGLAGGYEQFF
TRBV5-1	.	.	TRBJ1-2	TGCGCCAGCAGCGTGGGAGCTAACTATGGCTACACCTTC	CASSVGANYGYTF
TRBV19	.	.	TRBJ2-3	TGTGCCAGTAGTAGAGGCAGGGATGGGACAGATACGCAGTATTTT	CASSRGRDGTDTQYF
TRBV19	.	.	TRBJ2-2	TGTGCCAGTTCAAATCACGGGGAGCTGTTTTTT	CASSNHGELFF
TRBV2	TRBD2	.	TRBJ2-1	TGTGCCAGCAGCCCCGGGACTAGCGGGGGGAGCAATGAGCAGTTCTTC	CASSPGTSGGSNEQFF
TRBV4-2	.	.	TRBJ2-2	TGTGCCAGCAGCCAAGATAAGTCCCTAGGCCCCGGGGAGCTGTTTTTT	CASSQDKSLGPGELFF
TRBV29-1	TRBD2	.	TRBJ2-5	TGCAGCGTTGGGGTTACTAGCGGCCAAGAGACCCAGTACTTC	CSVGVTSGQETQYF
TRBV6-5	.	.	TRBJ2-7	TGTGCCAGTGTCAGGGTCTACGAGCAGTACTTC	CASVRVYEQYF
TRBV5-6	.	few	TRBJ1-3	TGTGCCAGCAGCGACCAGGGGACCAACTCTGGAAACACCATATATTTT	CASSDQGTNSGNTIYF
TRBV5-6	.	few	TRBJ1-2	TGTGCCAGCAGCCCCCTGGGAGACAACTATGGCTACACCTTC	CASSPLGDNYGYTF
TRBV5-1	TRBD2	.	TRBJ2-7	TGCGCCAGCCGAAGGACTAGCGGAAGCTCCTACGAGCAGTACTTC	CASRRTSGSSYEQYF
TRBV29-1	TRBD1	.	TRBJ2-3	TGCAGCGTTGTTACAGGGGGAGATACGCAGTATTTT	CSVVTGGDTQYF
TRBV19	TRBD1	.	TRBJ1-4	TGTGCCAGTAGTTGGAACAGGGGGCAAGAACTGTTTTTT	CASSWNRGQELFF
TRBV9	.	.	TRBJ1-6	TGTGCCAGCAGCGTAGTAGATGATTCACCCCTCCACTTT	CASSVVDDSPLHF
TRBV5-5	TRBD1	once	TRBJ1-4	TGTGCCAGCAGCCCGGGACAGCTGAATGAAAAACTGTTTTTT	CASSPGQLNEKLFF
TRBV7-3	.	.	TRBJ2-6	TGTGCCAGCAGCTATCGCCAGGGATCAGGGGCCAACGTCCTGACTTTT	CASSYRQGSGANVLTF
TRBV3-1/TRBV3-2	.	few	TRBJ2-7	TGTCCACGGGGAGCCTACGAGCAGTACTTC	CPRGAYEQYF